This T cell receptor (beta chain) was captured in a study of read filtering for tumor transcriptome and immune sequencing. The CDR3 length is 16 residues. The trim removed 3 bases at V and 4 bases at J, leaving 6 bases unmatched. CDR1 is SGHTA and CDR2 is FQGTGA in the germline V gene. From around 0.4 ug of RNA, a library with molecular barcoded alpha/delta and beta/gamma adaptors was made. TCRdb processed the reads anew with MiXCR; each CDR3 protein has one entry. The data show nearly 60,000 distinct CDR3 sequences, more than 9% seen once. This clonotype was detected many times. The chain carries TRBV7-3 and TRBJ2-2, with 9 nucleotides matching TRBD1. Material: a population of CD138-negative cells sorted from bone marrow. The receptor was isolated from a donor over 35 with multiple myeloma. CDR3 in amino acids: CASSFSGTGFTGELFF. The DNA for the CDR3 is TGTGCCAGCAGCTTTTCGGGGACAGGGTTCACCGGGGAGCTGTTTTTT. The whole variable domain, filled in from reference TRBV7-3 and TRBJ2-2, reads GAGVSQTPSNKVTEKGKYVELRCDPISGHTALYWYRQSLGQGPEFLIYFQGTGAADDSGLPNDRFFAVRPEGSVSTLKIQRTERGDSAVYLCASSFSGTGFTGELFFGEGSRLTVL.